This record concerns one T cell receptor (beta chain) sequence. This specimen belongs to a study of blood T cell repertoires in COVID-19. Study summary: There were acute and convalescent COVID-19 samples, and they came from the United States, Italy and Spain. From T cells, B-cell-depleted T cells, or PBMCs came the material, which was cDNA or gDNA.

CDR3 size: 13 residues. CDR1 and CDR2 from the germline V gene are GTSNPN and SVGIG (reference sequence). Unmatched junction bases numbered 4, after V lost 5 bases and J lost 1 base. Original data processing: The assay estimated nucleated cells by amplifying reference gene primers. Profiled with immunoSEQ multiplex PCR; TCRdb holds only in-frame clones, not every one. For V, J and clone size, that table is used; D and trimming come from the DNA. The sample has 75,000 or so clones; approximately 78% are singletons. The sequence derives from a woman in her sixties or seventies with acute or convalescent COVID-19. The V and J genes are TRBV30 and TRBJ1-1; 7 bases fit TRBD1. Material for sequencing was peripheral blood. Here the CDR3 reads CAWVGQPNTEAFF. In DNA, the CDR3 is TGTGCCTGGGTGGGACAGCCGAACACTGAAGCTTTCTTT.